This passage covers 12 T cell receptor beta chains from one sample sequenced in a study of response to subunit inactivated influenza vaccine. TCRdb itself ran the RT-PCR reads through MiXCR, one entry per CDR3 protein. This table has almost 600,000 distinct CDR3 sequences, less than 15% appearing once. Specimen: PBMCs from blood, collected 11 to 12 days after vaccination. The receptors originated from a man in his forties or fifties who received an inactivated influenza vaccine.

The rearrangement joins TRBV27 to TRBJ1-6; D is ambiguous. This CDR3 comprises 13 residues. V was cut by 6 bases and J by 8 bases, with 11 bases left in between. The germline gives CDR1 MNHEY, CDR2 SMNVEV (reference sequence). The CDR3 region has the DNA TGTGCCAGCAGGCCTTTCTTGGATTCACCCCTCCACTTT. Translation: CASRPFLDSPLHF.

This clonotype came up many times. The chain has TRBV15 and TRBJ2-7; D may be TRBD1 or TRBD2 (5 bases each). Per the germline V gene, CDR1 is LNHNV and CDR2 is YYDKDF (reference sequence). V lost 2 bases and J lost 2, with 13 bases in between. The CDR3 runs 15 residues. This CDR3 reads CATSRSGTATYEQYF. The CDR3 nucleotides are TGTGCCACCAGCAGATCTGGGACGGCTACCTACGAGCAGTACTTC.

This clonotype has just a few counts. The genes are TRBV28 and TRBJ2-7, with TRBD2 matching over 8 bases. The CDR3 is 15 residues long. V was clipped by 8 bases and J by 3 bases; unmatched bases: 12. The germline gives CDR1 MDHEN, CDR2 SYDVKM. The CDR3 here is CASRSSGKNYYEQYF. CDR3 sequence (DNA): TGTGCCAGCCGCAGTAGCGGGAAGAATTACTACGAGCAGTACTTC.

V and J are TRBV4-3 and TRBJ1-2; D is unresolved. Germline CDR1 LGHNA, CDR2 YSLEER. This CDR3 contains 17 residues. Trimming pared 3 bases from V and 6 bases from J, leaving 23 bases between. The CDR3 sequence is CASSQAGNPVYSHGYTF. CDR3 nucleotide sequence: TGCGCCAGCAGCCAGGCCGGGAACCCAGTCTACTCCCATGGCTACACCTTC.

This sequence joins TRBV5-8 and TRBJ2-1, with unresolved D. The CDR3 has 16 amino acids. The V and J ends lost 2 bases and 4 bases respectively, with 16 bases between them. Germline CDR1 and CDR2: SGHTS and YDEGEE. The CDR3 region is CASSFGPSFWYNEQFF. The CDR3 nucleotides are TGTGCCAGCAGCTTTGGGCCTTCTTTCTGGTACAATGAGCAGTTCTTC.

Only a few counts were recorded for this clonotype. This chain links TRBV5-1 with TRBJ1-1; the D gene is possibly TRBD1 (5 bases). Germline assignment: CDR1 SGHRS and CDR2 YFSETQ. There are 15 residues in the CDR3. Trimming shortened V by 0 bases and J by 4 bases, and 13 bases separated the two germline ends. The CDR3 DNA sequence: TGCGCCAGCAGCTTGGGGTCCGGGGCGGCCACTGAAGCTTTCTTT. This sequence encodes CASSLGSGAATEAFF.

This clonotype was observed a few times. This chain joins TRBV2 and TRBJ1-4; D is perhaps TRBD1 (6 bases). The germline gives CDR1 SNHLY, CDR2 FYNNEI. The CDR3 extends over 13 amino acids. V dropped 3 bases and J dropped 5 bases, with 7 bases sitting between them. The CDR3 region has the DNA TGTGCCAGCAGTGACAGGGGAAATGAAAAACTGTTTTTT. Translation gives CASSDRGNEKLFF.

This clonotype was counted a few times. Here the CDR3 reads CASSPLLQGATNEKLFF. CDR3 DNA sequence: TGCGCCAGCAGCCCATTGCTGCAGGGGGCAACTAATGAAAAACTGTTTTTT. The chain employs TRBV4-3 and TRBJ1-4, with 7 nucleotides matching TRBD1. The CDR3 totals 17 residues. Trimming cost V 4 bases and J 0 bases; bases outside gene matches: 8. CDR1 is LGHNA and CDR2 is YSLEER in the germline V gene.

Only a few counts were recorded for this clonotype. J is TRBJ2-1 and V is TRBV10-3; D is unclear. The ends were cut back, 5 bases at V and 6 bases at J, with 11 bases in the middle. Germline V lookup: CDR1 ENHRY, CDR2 SYGVKD. The CDR3 length is 13 residues. CDR3 DNA: TGTGCCATCAGTACGGCCCTGGGCAATGAGCAGTTCTTC. It translates to CAISTALGNEQFF.

The chain couples TRBV4-1 to TRBJ2-2, with D uncertain. V lost 1 base to trimming and J lost 3 bases, with 6 bases between them. The CDR3 contains 14 residues. Germline V gene sequence: CDR1 MGHRA, CDR2 YSYEKL. CDR3 bases: TGCGCCAGCAGCCAAGTCCAGTACACCGGGGAGCTGTTTTTT. This codes for CASSQVQYTGELFF.

The chain uses TRBV29-1 and TRBJ2-1; 10 bases match TRBD2. With V trimmed by 6 bases and J by 5 bases, 10 bases remained unmatched. Looked up from germline, CDR1 is SQVTM and CDR2 is ANQGSEA. The CDR3 spans 15 residues. CDR3 sequence (DNA): TGCAGCGTCATGAGGGGGCTAGCGGGAGACAATGAGCAGTTCTTC. Protein product: CSVMRGLAGDNEQFF.

This clonotype has just a few counts. The chain couples TRBV2 to TRBJ2-7; the D call may be TRBD1 or TRBD2 (5 bases each). Trimming shortened V by 7 bases and J by 6 bases, and 19 bases separated the two germline ends. The CDR3 sequence is 14 residues long. Germline-derived CDR1 and CDR2 are SNHLY and FYNNEI. The CDR3 region has the DNA TGTGCCAGCATGAGAGGGGATGTTTTGGGCGAGCAGTACTTC. As protein: CASMRGDVLGEQYF.